This is a list of T cell receptor beta chains from one sample in a study of CD8 T cells in ankylosing spondylitis. TCRdb re-derived calls from the 5' RACE reads in MiXCR, one entry per CDR3 protein. The sample holds about 420,000 distinct CDR3 sequences, about a fifth seen once. Sample: blood, either unsorted or a sorted T cell fraction (not recorded which). These receptors originate from a male donor with ankylosing spondylitis. CDR3s include the opening cysteine and the closing phenylalanine or tryptophan. The order of the fields is J gene, V gene, clone size, D gene, CDR3 protein, CDR3 DNA. The D gene is left open where the match is weak. Size tells how often a clone was seen (once, few, many) or the class of an expanded clone, and some rows leave it out.

TRBJ1-5	TRBV4-2	few	.	CASSSSPGPGNQPQHF	TGTGCCAGCAGTTCTAGTCCCGGCCCAGGCAATCAGCCCCAGCATTTT
TRBJ1-1	TRBV30	few	TRBD1	CAWSRDRVTEAFF	TGTGCCTGGAGTCGGGACAGGGTCACTGAAGCTTTCTTT
TRBJ2-7	TRBV5-1	few	TRBD1	CASSFGRGRSEQYF	TGCGCCAGCAGCTTCGGCAGGGGGCGTTCCGAGCAGTACTTC
TRBJ2-7	TRBV3-1	.	TRBD2	CASSQAPSGVSYEQYF	TGTGCCAGCAGCCAAGCGCCTAGCGGAGTATCCTACGAGCAGTACTTC
TRBJ2-6	TRBV5-1	.	.	CASGGTADSGANVLTF	TGCGCCAGCGGGGGGACAGCGGACTCTGGGGCCAACGTCCTGACTTTC
TRBJ1-2	TRBV11-3	few	TRBD1	CASTQDRGDYGYTF	TGTGCCAGCACCCAGGACAGGGGAGATTATGGCTACACCTTC
TRBJ2-1	TRBV18	many	.	CASSPRESPNEQFF	TGTGCCAGCTCACCACGGGAGTCCCCCAATGAGCAGTTCTTC
TRBJ1-2	TRBV6-5	.	.	CASSYSSGGYTF	TGTGCCAGCAGTTACTCGTCGGGGGGCTACACCTTC
TRBJ2-7	TRBV20-1	few	.	CSAEERGRVEQYF	TGCAGTGCCGAGGAAAGGGGACGCGTCGAGCAGTACTTC
TRBJ2-1	TRBV28	few	.	CASSSPVSSFIGNNEQFF	TGTGCCAGCAGTTCCCCCGTCTCCTCCTTTATCGGTAACAATGAGCAGTTCTTC
TRBJ2-2	TRBV25-1	once	.	CASSFWGVTGELFF	TGTGCCAGCAGTTTTTGGGGGGTCACCGGGGAGCTGTTTTTT
TRBJ1-1	TRBV7-9	few	.	CASSFMGGQTEAFF	TGTGCCAGCAGCTTTATGGGAGGGCAAACTGAAGCTTTCTTT
TRBJ2-7	TRBV7-2	many	.	CASSKGTESAYEQYF	TGTGCCAGCAGCAAAGGGACGGAAAGCGCCTACGAGCAGTACTTC
TRBJ2-5	TRBV3-1	few	.	CASSQSGFETQYF	TGTGCCAGCAGCCAAAGCGGGTTTGAGACCCAGTACTTC
TRBJ2-7	TRBV25-1	.	TRBD1	CASSDSDRGYEQYF	TGTGCCAGCAGTGATTCGGACAGGGGCTACGAGCAGTACTTC
TRBJ2-7	TRBV6-2/TRBV6-3	.	TRBD2	CASTDSREAYEQYF	TGTGCCAGCACTGACAGCCGGGAGGCCTACGAGCAGTACTTC
TRBJ2-1	TRBV27	.	.	CASSARERDPYRNEQFF	TGTGCCAGCAGTGCCAGGGAAAGGGATCCCTATCGGAATGAGCAGTTCTTC
TRBJ1-1	TRBV10-3	.	.	CAISELGGTTEAFF	TGTGCCATCAGTGAGTTAGGTGGGACCACTGAAGCTTTCTTT
TRBJ1-5	TRBV18	.	.	CASSPTGGYNQPQHF	TGTGCCAGCTCACCGACGGGGGGTTACAATCAGCCCCAGCATTTT
TRBJ2-1	TRBV9	.	.	CASSPRGSWNEQFF	TGTGCCAGCAGCCCCCGGGGGAGTTGGAATGAGCAGTTCTTC
TRBJ2-1	TRBV29-1	few	.	CSVAVSRTNEQFF	TGCAGCGTTGCGGTTTCTAGAACTAATGAGCAGTTCTTC
TRBJ1-6	TRBV3-1	many	.	CASGTPRNSPLHF	TGTGCCAGCGGGACCCCGCGGAATTCACCCCTCCACTTT
TRBJ2-7	TRBV15	many	.	CATSRDLGYEQYF	TGTGCCACCAGCAGAGATCTCGGCTACGAGCAGTACTTC
TRBJ2-1	TRBV20-1	.	TRBD2	CSAPPGLAGSEQFF	TGCAGTGCTCCTCCAGGACTAGCTGGGTCGGAGCAGTTCTTC
TRBJ2-2	TRBV3-1	.	TRBD1	CASSPPPRGTGELFF	TGTGCCAGCAGCCCTCCTCCCAGGGGGACCGGGGAGCTGTTTTTT
TRBJ2-5	TRBV5-1	few	TRBD2	CASSLKSTSDVETQYF	TGCGCCAGCAGCTTGAAGAGTACTAGCGACGTAGAGACCCAGTACTTC
TRBJ2-1	TRBV5-1	many	.	CASSLGPGRSYNEQFF	TGCGCCAGCAGCTTGGGACCCGGCCGCTCCTACAATGAGCAGTTCTTC
TRBJ1-5	TRBV5-1	.	.	CASSFSQGDQPQHF	TGCGCCAGCAGCTTTTCACAGGGTGATCAGCCCCAGCATTTT
TRBJ2-5	TRBV7-7	.	.	CASSESAGQETQYF	TGTGCCAGCAGCGAGTCGGCGGGGCAAGAGACCCAGTACTTC
TRBJ2-2	TRBV7-9	many	.	CASSSRQNTGELFF	TGTGCCAGCAGCTCACGACAGAACACCGGGGAGCTGTTTTTT
TRBJ2-3	TRBV30	few	.	CAWSAGADTQYF	TGTGCCTGGAGTGCGGGGGCAGATACGCAGTATTTT
TRBJ2-7	TRBV5-1	few	.	CASSLEANSYEQYF	TGCGCCAGCAGCTTGGAGGCGAACAGCTACGAGCAGTACTTC
TRBJ2-1	TRBV9	few	.	CASSVGVNEQFF	TGTGCCAGCAGCGTAGGCGTGAATGAGCAGTTCTTC
TRBJ1-1	TRBV5-1	many	.	CASSFEGTNTEAFF	TGCGCCAGCAGCTTTGAGGGGACGAACACTGAAGCTTTCTTT
TRBJ2-6	TRBV20-1	few	.	CSARGVASGANVLTF	TGCAGTGCTAGAGGGGTAGCCTCTGGGGCCAACGTCCTGACTTTC